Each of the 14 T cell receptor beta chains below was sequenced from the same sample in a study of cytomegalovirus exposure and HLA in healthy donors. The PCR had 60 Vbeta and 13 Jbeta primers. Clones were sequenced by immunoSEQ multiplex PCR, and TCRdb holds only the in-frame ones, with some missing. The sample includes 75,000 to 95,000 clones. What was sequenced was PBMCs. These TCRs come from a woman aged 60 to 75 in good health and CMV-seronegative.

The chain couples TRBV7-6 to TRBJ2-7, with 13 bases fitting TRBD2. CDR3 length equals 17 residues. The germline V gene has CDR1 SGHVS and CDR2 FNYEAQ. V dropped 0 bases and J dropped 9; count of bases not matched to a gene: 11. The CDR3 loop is CASSLALSGTSGNGQYF. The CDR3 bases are TGTGCCAGCAGCTTAGCCCTCTCCGGGACTAGCGGGAACGGGCAGTACTTC.

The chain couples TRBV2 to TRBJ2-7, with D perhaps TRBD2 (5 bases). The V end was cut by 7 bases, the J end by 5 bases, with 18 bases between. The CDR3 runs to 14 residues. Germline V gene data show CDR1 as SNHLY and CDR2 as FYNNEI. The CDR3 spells CASITLVGSNEQYF. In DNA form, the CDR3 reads TGTGCCAGCATAACACTGGTGGGGAGCAACGAGCAGTACTTC.

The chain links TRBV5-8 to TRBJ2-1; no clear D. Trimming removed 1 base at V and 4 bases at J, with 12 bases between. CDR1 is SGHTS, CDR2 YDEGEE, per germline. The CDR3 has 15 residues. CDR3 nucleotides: TGTGCCAGCAGCTTGTATTCCGGGTATTACAATGAGCAGTTCTTC. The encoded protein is CASSLYSGYYNEQFF. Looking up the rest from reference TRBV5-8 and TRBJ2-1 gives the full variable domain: EAGVTQSPTHLIKTRGQQATLRCSPISGHTSVYWYQQALGLGLQFLLWYDEGEERNRGNFPPRFSGRQFPNYSSELNVNALELEDSALYLCASSLYSGYYNEQFFGPGTRLTVL.

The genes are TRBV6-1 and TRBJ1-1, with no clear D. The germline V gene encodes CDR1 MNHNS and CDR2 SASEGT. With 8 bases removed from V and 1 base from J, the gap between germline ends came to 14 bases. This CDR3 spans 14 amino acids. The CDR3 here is CASLNSWRNTEAFF. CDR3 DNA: TGTGCCAGCTTGAATTCGTGGAGGAACACTGAAGCTTTCTTT.

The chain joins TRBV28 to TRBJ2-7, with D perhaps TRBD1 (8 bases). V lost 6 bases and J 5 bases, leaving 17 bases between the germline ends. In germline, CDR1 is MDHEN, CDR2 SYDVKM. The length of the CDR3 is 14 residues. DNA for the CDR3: TGTGCCAGCAGAACACAGGGGGGGGCCCACGAGCAGTACTTC. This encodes CASRTQGGAHEQYF.

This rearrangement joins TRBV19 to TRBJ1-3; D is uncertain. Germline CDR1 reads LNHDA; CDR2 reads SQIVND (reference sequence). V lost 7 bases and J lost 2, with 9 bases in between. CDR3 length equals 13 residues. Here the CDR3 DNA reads TGTGCCAGTACGGGGAACCCTGGAAACACCATATATTTT. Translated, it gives CASTGNPGNTIYF.

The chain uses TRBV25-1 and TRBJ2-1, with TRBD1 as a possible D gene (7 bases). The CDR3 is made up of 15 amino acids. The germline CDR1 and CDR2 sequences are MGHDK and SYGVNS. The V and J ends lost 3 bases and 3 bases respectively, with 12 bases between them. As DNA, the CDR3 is TGTGCCAGCAGTGATTCGGGGGACAGCTACAATGAGCAGTTCTTC. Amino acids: CASSDSGDSYNEQFF. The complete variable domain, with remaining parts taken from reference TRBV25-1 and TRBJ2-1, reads EADIYQTPRYLVIGTGKKITLECSQTMGHDKMYWYQQDPGMELHLIHYSYGVNSTEKGDLSSESTVSRIRTEHFPLTLESARPSHTSQYLCASSDSGDSYNEQFFGPGTRLTVL.

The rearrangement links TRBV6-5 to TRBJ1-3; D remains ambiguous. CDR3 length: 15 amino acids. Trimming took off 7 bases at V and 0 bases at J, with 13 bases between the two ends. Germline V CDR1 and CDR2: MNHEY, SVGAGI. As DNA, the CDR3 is TGTGCCAGCACCTTGAGTGCTCACTCTGGAAACACCATATATTTT. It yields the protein CASTLSAHSGNTIYF.

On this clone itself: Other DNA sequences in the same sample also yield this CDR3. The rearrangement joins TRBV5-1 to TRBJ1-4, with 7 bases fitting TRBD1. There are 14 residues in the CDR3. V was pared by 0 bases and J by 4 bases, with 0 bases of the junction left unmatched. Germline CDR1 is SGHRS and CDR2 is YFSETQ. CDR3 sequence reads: CASSLGQGNEKLFF. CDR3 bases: TGCGCCAGCAGCTTGGGACAGGGTAATGAAAAACTGTTTTTT.

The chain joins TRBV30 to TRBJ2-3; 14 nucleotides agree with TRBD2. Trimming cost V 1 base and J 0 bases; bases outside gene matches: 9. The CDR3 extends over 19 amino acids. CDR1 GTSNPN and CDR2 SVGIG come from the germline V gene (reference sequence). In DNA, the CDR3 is TGTGCCTGGAGTGCCGGGACTAGCGGGAGAGGTGGGAGCACAGATACGCAGTATTTT. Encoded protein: CAWSAGTSGRGGSTDTQYF.

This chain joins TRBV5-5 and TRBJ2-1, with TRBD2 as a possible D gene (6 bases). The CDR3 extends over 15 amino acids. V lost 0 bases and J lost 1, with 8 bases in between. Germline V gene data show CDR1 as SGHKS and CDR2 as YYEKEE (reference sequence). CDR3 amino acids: CASSLDSGSYNEQFF. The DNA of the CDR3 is TGTGCCAGCAGCTTGGATAGCGGTTCCTACAATGAGCAGTTCTTC.

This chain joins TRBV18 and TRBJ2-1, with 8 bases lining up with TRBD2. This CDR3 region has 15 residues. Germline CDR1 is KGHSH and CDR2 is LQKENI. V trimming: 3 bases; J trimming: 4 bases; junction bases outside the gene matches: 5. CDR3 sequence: CASSPQAGVYNEQFF. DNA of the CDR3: TGTGCCAGCTCACCCCAAGCGGGGGTTTACAATGAGCAGTTCTTC.

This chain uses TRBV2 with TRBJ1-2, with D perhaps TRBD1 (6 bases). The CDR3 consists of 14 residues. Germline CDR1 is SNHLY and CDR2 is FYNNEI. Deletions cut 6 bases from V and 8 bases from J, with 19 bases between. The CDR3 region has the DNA TGTGCCAGCAGGGATAACACAGGGCTAGGGGGCTACACCTTC. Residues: CASRDNTGLGGYTF. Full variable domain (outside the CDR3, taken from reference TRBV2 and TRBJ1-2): EPEVTQTPSHQVTQMGQEVILRCVPISNHLYFYWYRQILGQKVEFLVSFYNNEISEKSEIFDDQFSVERPDGSNFTLKIRSTKLEDSAMYFCASRDNTGLGGYTFGSGTRLTVV.

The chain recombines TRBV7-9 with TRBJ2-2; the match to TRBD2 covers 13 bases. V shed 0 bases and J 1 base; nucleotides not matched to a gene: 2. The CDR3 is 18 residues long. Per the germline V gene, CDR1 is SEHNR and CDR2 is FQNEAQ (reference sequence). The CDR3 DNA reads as TGTGCCAGCAGCTTAGCCTGGACTAGCGGGAGGAACACCGGGGAGCTGTTTTTT. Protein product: CASSLAWTSGRNTGELFF.